The 15 T cell receptor beta chains below all came from one sample that was sequenced in a study of vaccination effects on CD4 cells after COVID-19. Pools of viral peptides were used by the ViraFEST assay to expand antigen-specific CD4+ T cells ahead of sequencing. Scientists isolated CD4+ T cells after a roughly 9-day culture period ended. Previously uninfected by SARS-CoV-2, the vaccine recipients also showed negative nucleocapsid antibodies. The antigens for these receptors are not known. Assay used: immunoSEQ multiplex PCR; TCRdb lists only in-frame clones, some missing. The table lists roughly 67,000 clones, 78% of them singletons. Sample: CD4+ T cells from PBMCs cultured with SARS-CoV-2 spike peptides, taken before COVID-19 vaccination. The receptors stem from a human donor who received a COVID-19 vaccine.

This chain uses TRBV6-5 with TRBJ2-1, with 13 nucleotides matching TRBD2. Germline values: CDR1 MNHEY, CDR2 SVGAGI. V was clipped by 2 bases and J by 5 bases; unmatched bases: 3. This CDR3 is 16 amino acids long. The CDR3 DNA sequence: TGTGCCAGCAGTTACCTCACTAGCGGGAGGGACAATGAGCAGTTCTTC. Protein: CASSYLTSGRDNEQFF.

V gene TRBV7-2 combines with J gene TRBJ1-2; D might be TRBD1 (5 bases). Trimming stripped 0 bases from V and 4 bases from J, with 15 bases between. Germline-derived CDR1 and CDR2 are SGHTA and FQGNSA. CDR3 length: 16 amino acids. The chain's CDR3 is CASSLAGPDRRYGYTF. In nucleotides, the CDR3 is TGTGCCAGCAGCTTAGCTGGTCCCGACAGACGCTATGGCTACACCTTC.

J is TRBJ1-5 and V is TRBV6-1, with D possibly being TRBD1 (5 bases). V was shortened by 2 bases and J by 1 base, with 6 bases between the two germline ends. CDR1 is MNHNS and CDR2 is SASEGT in the germline V gene. The length of the CDR3 is 14 residues. The CDR3, as DNA: TGTGCCAGCAGTGAAACAGGAAGCAATCAGCCCCAGCATTTT. Translation: CASSETGSNQPQHF.

The chain recombines TRBV6-5 with TRBJ2-7; 11 bases map to TRBD1. CDR3 size: 15 residues. With 7 bases clipped from V and 5 bases from J, the junction kept 10 bases outside the gene matches. CDR1 MNHEY and CDR2 SVGAGI come from the germline V gene. CDR3 sequence reads: CASTARTGGRNEQYV. In DNA, the CDR3 is TGTGCCAGCACCGCGAGGACAGGGGGCCGTAACGAGCAGTACGTC.

This chain uses TRBV5-1 with TRBJ2-3; possibly TRBD1 or TRBD2 for D (6 bases each). Germline CDR1 and CDR2: SGHRS and YFSETQ. CDR3 length equals 17 residues. Trimming took 2 bases from V and 0 from J, leaving 16 bases between them. The CDR3 DNA sequence: TGCGCCAGCAGCTTCCCGATTACAGGGACTAGCACAGATACGCAGTATTTT. Encoded protein: CASSFPITGTSTDTQYF.

The chain combines TRBV10-3 with TRBJ1-5; 9 nucleotides match TRBD1. This CDR3 region has 14 residues. V lost 3 bases and J lost 7; bases outside the gene matches: 4. Germline V CDR1 and CDR2: ENHRY, SYGVKD. This chain's CDR3 is CAISEGTGWQPQHF. For the CDR3, the DNA is TGTGCCATCAGTGAAGGGACAGGGTGGCAGCCCCAGCATTTT.

V is TRBV10-1 and J is TRBJ2-2; 8 bases are a match to TRBD1. CDR1 and CDR2 (germline): WNHNN, SYGVQD (reference sequence). The V and J ends lost 4 bases and 2 bases, in that order; junction bases with no gene match: 3. The CDR3 has 15 amino acids. The CDR3: CASSGQGTNTGELFF. CDR3 in DNA: TGCGCCAGCAGTGGACAGGGGACCAACACCGGGGAGCTGTTTTTT.

The rearrangement uses TRBV19 and TRBJ2-2; D may correspond to TRBD1 or TRBD2 (5 bases each). The CDR3 loop spans 15 amino acids. Trimming left V 6 bases short and J 7 bases short, with 18 bases between. CDR1 and CDR2 from the germline V gene are LNHDA and SQIVND (reference sequence). In DNA, the CDR3 is TGTGCCAGTAGGACCTACGGGGCCGATGGCGGGGAGCTGTTTTTT. This codes for CASRTYGADGGELFF.

This sequence joins TRBV4-3 and TRBJ1-6; the D is unclear. The CDR3 consists of 15 residues. V lost 0 bases, J lost 5 bases, and 8 bases lay in between. Germline CDR1 and CDR2: LGHNA and YSLEER. CDR3 sequence: CASSQETQNNSPLHF. CDR3 nucleotide sequence: TGCGCCAGCAGCCAAGAGACCCAAAATAATTCACCCCTCCACTTT.

The V and J genes are TRBV30 and TRBJ2-3; D not resolved. CDR1 and CDR2 from the germline V gene are GTSNPN and SVGIG (reference sequence). The CDR3 sequence is 13 residues long. V was clipped by 0 bases and J by 5 bases, with 9 bases between them. CDR3 region: CAWSVLWGDTQYF. The CDR3 nucleotides are TGTGCCTGGAGTGTACTGTGGGGAGATACGCAGTATTTT.

The chain carries TRBV11-1 and TRBJ2-1; D uncertain. Trimming left V 2 bases short and J 4 bases short, with 9 bases between. This CDR3 has 14 amino acids. Germline-derived CDR1 and CDR2 are SGHAT and FQDESV (reference sequence). The CDR3 here is CASSLPGSYNEQFF. The CDR3 coding sequence is TGTGCCAGCAGCTTACCCGGGTCTTACAATGAGCAGTTCTTC.

The chain employs TRBV28 and TRBJ1-5; 8 bases align to TRBD1. The J segment lost 5 bases and the V segment lost 10 bases, leaving 10 bases of the junction unmatched. The CDR3 length is 14 residues. Germline V gene sequence: CDR1 MDHEN, CDR2 SYDVKM. CDR3 protein: CAITPGQVYQPQHF. The CDR3 coding sequence is TGTGCCATAACCCCGGGACAGGTTTATCAGCCCCAGCATTTT.

The table lists this clone with a count of one. The J gene is TRBJ1-1, the V gene TRBV18, with a possible D match to TRBD1 (5 bases). The CDR3 is made up of 16 amino acids. Germline V gives CDR1 KGHSH, CDR2 LQKENI. V was shortened by 3 bases and J by 7 bases, with 21 bases between the two germline ends. The CDR3 protein is CASSPVRMTAGDEAFF. The CDR3, as DNA: TGTGCCAGCTCACCTGTCCGTATGACAGCTGGGGATGAAGCTTTCTTT.

This clone came up a few times. The chain employs TRBV2 and TRBJ1-5; D is unclear. The CDR3 length is 17 residues. V lost 1 base, J lost 2 bases, and 15 bases lay in between. Germline CDR1 and CDR2: SNHLY and FYNNEI. The CDR3 region is CASSEDGTGVGNQPQHF. In DNA, the CDR3 is TGTGCCAGCAGTGAAGACGGTACGGGAGTAGGCAATCAGCCCCAGCATTTT.

The chain links TRBV19 to TRBJ2-3; 7 nucleotides line up with TRBD2. The CDR3 runs 16 residues. Germline CDR1 reads LNHDA; CDR2 reads SQIVND (reference sequence). With 3 bases clipped from V and 0 bases from J, the junction kept 6 bases outside the gene matches. CDR3 sequence reads: CASSILPSGSTDTQYF. The CDR3 nucleotides are TGTGCCAGTAGTATCCTTCCTAGCGGAAGCACAGATACGCAGTATTTT.